These T cell receptor beta chains were read from a single sample in a study of CD4 T cells in lung cancer. TCRdb's copy holds only in-frame clones and misses some; the assay was immunoSEQ multiplex PCR. The sample consists of about 200 clones, around 93% of them appearing once. Their antigens are not known. Sequences were obtained from a CD4+ T cell line or clone grown in culture. These receptors originate from a woman aged 55-69 years with non-small cell lung cancer. Some clones in this sample may be carry-over from other donors' samples. The CDR3 runs from the conserved cysteine through the conserved F or W. The D gene is left open where the match is weak. Size is stated for part of the rows, as once, few or many counts, or as a class when the clone is expanded.

abundance: .
d_gene: TRBD1
j_gene: TRBJ1-1
v_gene: TRBV6-1
CDR3nt: TGTGCCAGCAAGAGGGGACAGGGGTACACTGAAGCTTTCTTT
CDR3aa: CASKRGQGYTEAFF

abundance: once
d_gene: .
j_gene: TRBJ2-7
v_gene: TRBV6-5
CDR3nt: TGTGCCAGCAGTGTCCCGGGACATGCCTACGAGCAGTACTTC
CDR3aa: CASSVPGHAYEQYF

abundance: .
d_gene: .
j_gene: TRBJ2-5
v_gene: TRBV7-8
CDR3nt: TGTGCCAGCAGCTTAGAGAGGCGGACAGACCAAGAGACCCAGTACTTC
CDR3aa: CASSLERRTDQETQYF

abundance: .
d_gene: .
j_gene: TRBJ2-3
v_gene: TRBV15
CDR3nt: TGTGCCACCAGCAGAGGTAACGGGGAGAAAGCGACGCAGTATTTT
CDR3aa: CATSRGNGEKATQYF

abundance: .
d_gene: .
j_gene: TRBJ1-2
v_gene: TRBV4-1
CDR3nt: TGCGCCAGCAGCCAAGAGGAGGGGGGGGCGAGCTATGGCTACACCTTC
CDR3aa: CASSQEEGGASYGYTF

abundance: .
d_gene: TRBD2
j_gene: TRBJ2-7
v_gene: TRBV5-1
CDR3nt: TGCGCCAGCAGCTTGTATCCGAGACTAGCGGAAACCTCCTACGAGCAGTACTTC
CDR3aa: CASSLYPRLAETSYEQYF

abundance: .
d_gene: TRBD2
j_gene: TRBJ2-1
v_gene: TRBV5-4
CDR3nt: TGTGCCAGCAGCGAGGGACTAGCGGGAGGGTATGAGCAGTTCTTC
CDR3aa: CASSEGLAGGYEQFF

abundance: .
d_gene: TRBD1
j_gene: TRBJ1-6
v_gene: TRBV11-2
CDR3nt: TGTGCCAGCAGCCAGGACAGGGTGGGTTCACCCCTCCACTTT
CDR3aa: CASSQDRVGSPLHF

abundance: .
d_gene: TRBD1
j_gene: TRBJ1-2
v_gene: TRBV5-1
CDR3nt: TGCGCCAGCAGCTCGGTACAGGGGGACTATGGCTACACCTTC
CDR3aa: CASSSVQGDYGYTF

abundance: .
d_gene: TRBD1
j_gene: TRBJ2-7
v_gene: TRBV15
CDR3nt: TGTGCCACCAGAGGGACAGGGGTCCACGAGCAGTACTTC
CDR3aa: CATRGTGVHEQYF

abundance: .
d_gene: .
j_gene: TRBJ2-1
v_gene: TRBV7-9
CDR3nt: TGTGCCAGCAGCTTAGACCCCGGGACGGAGCAGTTCTTC
CDR3aa: CASSLDPGTEQFF

abundance: .
d_gene: TRBD2
j_gene: TRBJ2-1
v_gene: TRBV19
CDR3nt: TGTGCCAGTTCCCTAGCGGGAGGGCCTAATGAGCAGTTCTTC
CDR3aa: CASSLAGGPNEQFF

abundance: .
d_gene: TRBD2
j_gene: TRBJ2-7
v_gene: TRBV7-9
CDR3nt: TGTGCCAGCAGCTTAGGTTCTAGCGGCTACGAGCAGTACTTC
CDR3aa: CASSLGSSGYEQYF

abundance: few
d_gene: .
j_gene: TRBJ1-6
v_gene: TRBV7-9
CDR3nt: TGTGCCAGCAGCCCGGATGTCCCCTATAATTCACCCCTCCACTTT
CDR3aa: CASSPDVPYNSPLHF

abundance: .
d_gene: .
j_gene: TRBJ1-5
v_gene: TRBV29-1
CDR3nt: TGCAGCGTTGTAGTAAACGGGGGCCGCAATCAGCCCCAGCATTTT
CDR3aa: CSVVVNGGRNQPQHF

abundance: .
d_gene: .
j_gene: TRBJ1-1
v_gene: TRBV6-5
CDR3nt: TGTGCCAGCAGTTACTTCGGTAGGACTGAAGCTTTCTTT
CDR3aa: CASSYFGRTEAFF

abundance: .
d_gene: .
j_gene: TRBJ2-3
v_gene: TRBV5-4
CDR3nt: TGTGCCAGCAGCTTGGAAGATACGCAGTATTTT
CDR3aa: CASSLEDTQYF

abundance: .
d_gene: TRBD2
j_gene: TRBJ2-2
v_gene: TRBV6-4
CDR3nt: TGCGCCAGCAGTGGTAGCGGGGGGCACACCGGGGAGCTGTTTTTT
CDR3aa: CASSGSGGHTGELFF

abundance: .
d_gene: TRBD2
j_gene: TRBJ2-1
v_gene: TRBV15
CDR3nt: TGTGCCACCAGCAGAGTCCGTGGACTAGCCAATGAGCAGTTCTTC
CDR3aa: CATSRVRGLANEQFF

abundance: .
d_gene: .
j_gene: TRBJ2-7
v_gene: TRBV2
CDR3nt: TGTGCCAGCAGTGAAATGGGACTCGGAACCTACGAGCAGTACTTC
CDR3aa: CASSEMGLGTYEQYF

abundance: once
d_gene: .
j_gene: TRBJ2-5
v_gene: TRBV5-1
CDR3nt: TGCGCCAGCAGGTTGGCCTTCGGTAGGGAGACCCAGTACTTC
CDR3aa: CASRLAFGRETQYF

abundance: .
d_gene: TRBD2
j_gene: TRBJ2-2
v_gene: TRBV6-5
CDR3nt: TGCGCCAGCAGTGGTAGCGGGGGGCACACCGGGGAGCTGTTTTTT
CDR3aa: CASSGSGGHTGELFF

abundance: .
d_gene: .
j_gene: TRBJ1-1
v_gene: TRBV4-1
CDR3nt: TGCGCCAGCAGCCCGGACTCTATTGATACTTTCTTT
CDR3aa: CASSPDSIDTFF

abundance: once
d_gene: TRBD1
j_gene: TRBJ1-1
v_gene: TRBV7-3
CDR3nt: TGTGCCAGCAGCTCCGGGACAGTGAACACTGAAGCTTTCTTT
CDR3aa: CASSSGTVNTEAFF

abundance: .
d_gene: .
j_gene: TRBJ1-2
v_gene: TRBV7-9
CDR3nt: TGTGCCAGCAGCTTAGACGCCCGGGGCAGGGACTATGGCTACACCTTC
CDR3aa: CASSLDARGRDYGYTF

abundance: .
d_gene: .
j_gene: TRBJ2-5
v_gene: TRBV6-5
CDR3nt: TGTGCCAGCAGTTACCGGAGGGGAGTGGAGACCCAGTACTTC
CDR3aa: CASSYRRGVETQYF

abundance: .
d_gene: .
j_gene: TRBJ1-3
v_gene: TRBV14
CDR3nt: TGTGCCAGCAGCCCCGGACACTCTGGAAACACCATATATTTT
CDR3aa: CASSPGHSGNTIYF

abundance: .
d_gene: .
j_gene: TRBJ2-1
v_gene: TRBV7-9
CDR3nt: TGTGCCAGCAGCTTCTCCTCCGGGAATGAGCAGTTCTTC
CDR3aa: CASSFSSGNEQFF

abundance: .
d_gene: TRBD1
j_gene: TRBJ1-1
v_gene: TRBV6-5
CDR3nt: TGTGCCAGCAGTTACCATGACAGGGTGAACACTGAAGCTTTCTTT
CDR3aa: CASSYHDRVNTEAFF

abundance: .
d_gene: .
j_gene: TRBJ1-1
v_gene: TRBV19
CDR3nt: TGTGCCAGTAGTATAAGAGGGGGGGTGACTGAAGCTTTCTTT
CDR3aa: CASSIRGGVTEAFF

abundance: .
d_gene: .
j_gene: TRBJ2-1
v_gene: TRBV5-1
CDR3nt: TGCGCCAGCAGTATTGCAGTGTCAGGGGATTACAATGAGCAGTTCTTC
CDR3aa: CASSIAVSGDYNEQFF

abundance: .
d_gene: .
j_gene: TRBJ2-1
v_gene: TRBV29-1
CDR3nt: TGCAGCGTTGGACTGATCTACGTATACAATGAGCAGTTCTTC
CDR3aa: CSVGLIYVYNEQFF

abundance: .
d_gene: .
j_gene: TRBJ1-5
v_gene: TRBV19
CDR3nt: TGTGCCAGTCAGTTCAGGGAAGATCAGCCCCAGCATTTT
CDR3aa: CASQFREDQPQHF

abundance: .
d_gene: .
j_gene: TRBJ2-5
v_gene: TRBV5-1
CDR3nt: TGCGCCAGCTCTTTCACACTTCAAGAGACCCAGTACTTC
CDR3aa: CASSFTLQETQYF

abundance: .
d_gene: TRBD2
j_gene: TRBJ2-7
v_gene: TRBV7-2
CDR3nt: TGTGCCAGCAGACCAGCCGGGACTAGCGGGAGAACCCACGAGCAGTACTTC
CDR3aa: CASRPAGTSGRTHEQYF

abundance: .
d_gene: .
j_gene: TRBJ2-1
v_gene: TRBV7-3
CDR3nt: TGTGCCAGCAGCTCGCTGGTATTTTGGACAGAAGGGCCATACAATGAGCAGTTCTTC
CDR3aa: CASSSLVFWTEGPYNEQFF

abundance: .
d_gene: TRBD2
j_gene: TRBJ2-7
v_gene: TRBV5-1
CDR3nt: TGCGCCAGCAGCTTGTCCACTAGCGGATCCTACGAGCAGTACTTC
CDR3aa: CASSLSTSGSYEQYF

abundance: .
d_gene: TRBD1
j_gene: TRBJ1-1
v_gene: TRBV7-8
CDR3nt: TGTGCCAGCAGCTTAGTATACAGGGGGGGAACTGAAGCTTTCTTT
CDR3aa: CASSLVYRGGTEAFF

abundance: .
d_gene: .
j_gene: TRBJ1-6
v_gene: TRBV5-1
CDR3nt: TGCGCCAGCAGCTTGGAAGGCAGCTATAATTCACCCCTCCACTTT
CDR3aa: CASSLEGSYNSPLHF

abundance: .
d_gene: .
j_gene: TRBJ1-2
v_gene: TRBV13
CDR3nt: TGTGCCAGCAGTAACTGGGGGGCCGACGGCTACACCTTC
CDR3aa: CASSNWGADGYTF

abundance: .
d_gene: TRBD2
j_gene: TRBJ2-2
v_gene: TRBV10-2
CDR3nt: TGCGCCAGCAGTGGTAGCGGGGGGCACGGCGAGGAGCTGTTTTTT
CDR3aa: CASSGSGGHGEELFF

abundance: .
d_gene: .
j_gene: TRBJ2-2
v_gene: TRBV21-1
CDR3nt: TGCGCCAGCAGTGGTAGCGGGGGGCACACCGGGGAGCTGTTTTTT
CDR3aa: CASSGSGGHTGELFF

abundance: .
d_gene: TRBD2
j_gene: TRBJ2-1
v_gene: TRBV19
CDR3nt: TGTGCCAGTAACGCGGGAGGGTTTTACAATGAGCAGTTCTTC
CDR3aa: CASNAGGFYNEQFF

abundance: .
d_gene: .
j_gene: TRBJ1-4
v_gene: TRBV28
CDR3nt: TGTGCCAGCACCCGGGATCTAGAAAAACTGTTTTTT
CDR3aa: CASTRDLEKLFF

abundance: .
d_gene: TRBD2
j_gene: TRBJ2-2
v_gene: TRBV6-6
CDR3nt: TGCGCCAGCAGTGGTAGCGGGGGGCACACCGGGGAGCTGTTTTTT
CDR3aa: CASSGSGGHTGELFF

abundance: .
d_gene: TRBD2
j_gene: TRBJ2-2
v_gene: TRBV6-1
CDR3nt: TGCGCCAGCAGTGGTAGCGGGGGGCACACCGGGGAGCTGTTTTTT
CDR3aa: CASSGSGGHTGELFF

abundance: .
d_gene: TRBD1
j_gene: TRBJ1-3
v_gene: TRBV18
CDR3nt: TGTGCCAGCTCACCAAGGGACAGCGGCTCTGGAAACACCATATATTTT
CDR3aa: CASSPRDSGSGNTIYF